This T cell receptor beta chain was recorded in a study of blood T cell repertoires in COVID-19. Method: immunoSEQ multiplex PCR; TCRdb's copy keeps in-frame clones and lacks some. The sample holds roughly 200,000 clones, roughly 77% seen once. The CDR3 has 14 amino acids. The trim removed 0 bases at V and 9 bases at J, leaving 6 bases unmatched. Germline V gene data show CDR1 as SGHDN and CDR2 as FVKESK. Sequencing was done on a sample of peripheral blood. This TCR derives from a man between 65 and 80 years old with active or convalescent COVID-19. The V and J genes are TRBV14 and TRBJ2-7; 9 positions agree with TRBD2. The DNA of the CDR3 is TGTGCCAGCAGCCAAGAACTAGCGGGTCAGTCGCAGTACTTC. Translated, it gives CASSQELAGQSQYF.